Following are 27 T cell receptor beta chains from one sample sequenced in a study of CD8+CD57+ T cells in acquired aplastic anemia. According to the study, genomic DNA was the template for TCR beta VDJ and CDR3 profiling. TCRdb re-derived calls from the reads in MiXCR, one entry per CDR3 protein. The sample holds about 81,000 distinct CDR3 sequences, approximately 45% seen once. Sequences were obtained from sorted CD4+, CD8+, or CD8+CD57+ T cells (not recorded which) from PBMCs. These receptors all stem from a human donor in good health, serving as a control.

This clonotype was observed at least ten times. This rearrangement joins TRBV10-1 to TRBJ2-1; 7 bases line up with TRBD1. Trimming took 2 bases from V and 0 from J; bases not matched to a gene: 1. The CDR3 sequence is 15 residues long. CDR1 WNHNN and CDR2 SYGVQD come from the germline V gene (reference sequence). The CDR3 sequence: CASSEGTDSYNEQFF. In DNA form, the CDR3 reads TGCGCCAGCAGTGAGGGGACAGACTCCTACAATGAGCAGTTCTTC.

Worth noting for this clonotype: A much larger clone differs from this one at a single base, so this may be a read error. The rearrangement links TRBV7-8 to TRBJ1-1; 8 bases are a match to TRBD1. Germline V gene sequence: CDR1 SGHVS, CDR2 FQNEAQ. J was trimmed by 4 bases and V by 5 bases; bases with no gene match: 9. The CDR3 runs 15 residues. CDR3 residues: CASSPLDRASTEAFF. The CDR3 region has the DNA TGTGCCAGCAGCCCTCTGGACAGGGCGAGCACTGAAGCTTTCTTT.

The rearrangement uses TRBV11-1 and TRBJ2-7; 8 bases are a match to TRBD1. Trimming removed 2 bases from V and 3 bases from J; junction bases left unmatched: 9. This CDR3 is built from 16 residues. The germline V gene encodes CDR1 SGHAT and CDR2 FQDESV (reference sequence). The CDR3 sequence: CASSLLTGAMFYEQYF. In DNA, the CDR3 is TGTGCCAGCAGCTTATTGACAGGGGCTATGTTCTACGAGCAGTACTTC.

The chain is built from TRBV19 and TRBJ1-1; 7 bases line up with TRBD1. V shed 7 bases, J shed 1 base, and the junction held 9 bases outside the gene matches. CDR1 and CDR2 (germline): LNHDA, SQIVND (reference sequence). CDR3 length equals 15 residues. DNA for the CDR3: TGTGCCAGTACCTATCCGGGACAGAGGAACACTGAAGCTTTCTTT. The encoded protein is CASTYPGQRNTEAFF.

This clonotype was seen ten or more times. The CDR3 sequence is CASSKTGSSYNSPLHF. In DNA form, the CDR3 reads TGTGCCAGTAGTAAGACAGGTAGCTCCTATAATTCACCCCTCCACTTT. The V and J genes are TRBV19 and TRBJ1-6; TRBD1 might be the D (6 bases). The CDR3 contains 16 residues. V lost 4 bases, J lost 0 bases, and 10 bases lay in between. Germline V lookup: CDR1 LNHDA, CDR2 SQIVND (reference sequence).

This clonotype was seen at least ten times. The V call is TRBV10-3, the J call TRBJ2-1; D might be TRBD2 (6 bases). Germline lookup yields CDR1 ENHRY and CDR2 SYGVKD. The length of the CDR3 is 15 residues. V was trimmed by 0 bases and J by 2 bases, leaving 8 bases between them. The CDR3 region is CAISESGGPYNEQFF. The CDR3 nucleotides read TGTGCCATCAGTGAGTCGGGGGGACCCTACAATGAGCAGTTCTTC.

The V gene is TRBV5-1, the J gene TRBJ1-6; 8 nucleotides match TRBD1. Germline CDR1 and CDR2: SGHRS and YFSETQ. V trimming: 0 bases; J trimming: 14 bases; junction bases outside the gene matches: 7. The CDR3 runs 14 residues. The CDR3 DNA reads as TGCGCCAGCAGCTTGGGGGGACAGGTCCAAACCCTCCACTTT. Translated, it gives CASSLGGQVQTLHF.

The chain uses TRBV24-1 and TRBJ2-1; D perhaps matches TRBD1 (6 bases). V lost 9 bases and J lost 1, with 15 bases in between. Germline CDR1 is KGHDR and CDR2 is SFDVKD. There are 15 residues in the CDR3. CDR3 protein: CATQKTGISYNEQFF. CDR3 DNA: TGTGCCACCCAAAAAACAGGGATTTCCTACAATGAGCAGTTCTTC.

The chain uses TRBV6-2 or TRBV6-3 and TRBJ2-5, with D perhaps given as TRBD1 or TRBD2 (6 bases each). Looked up from germline, CDR1 is MNHEY and CDR2 is SVGEGT. The CDR3 runs to 15 residues. Between the trimmed V and J ends, which lost 7 bases and 5 bases, there was a span of 20 bases. CDR3 in amino acids: CASTLPWGAGETQYF. CDR3 bases: TGTGCCAGCACCCTCCCATGGGGGGCAGGGGAGACCCAGTACTTC.

This clonotype was seen ten or more times. The J gene is TRBJ2-1, the V gene TRBV20-1, with TRBD1 matching 9 bases. V was pared by 3 bases and J by 4 bases, with 4 bases of the junction left unmatched. CDR1 is DFQATT and CDR2 is SNEGSKA in the germline V gene (reference sequence). The CDR3 loop spans 14 amino acids. The CDR3 bases are TGCAGTGCTAGGGGACAGGGAGGTTACAATGAGCAGTTCTTC. Translating gives CSARGQGGYNEQFF.

This clonotype turned up a few times. The gene calls are TRBV2 and TRBJ1-2; TRBD1 is a possible D gene (5 bases). The V end was cut by 3 bases, the J end by 5 bases, with 13 bases between. The germline gives CDR1 SNHLY, CDR2 FYNNEI. This CDR3 region has 14 residues. The CDR3 bases are TGTGCCAGCAGTGAGCAGGGTGAGGGGTATGGCTACACCTTC. Translated: CASSEQGEGYGYTF.

This rearrangement joins TRBV2 to TRBJ1-2, with TRBD1 identical over 8 bases. The CDR3 runs to 13 residues. V lost 4 bases, J lost 2 bases, and 0 bases stayed unmatched. Per the germline V gene, CDR1 is SNHLY and CDR2 is FYNNEI. The chain's CDR3 is CASSGQGNYGYTF. In nucleotides, the CDR3 is TGTGCCAGCAGTGGACAGGGGAACTATGGCTACACCTTC.

This clonotype was picked up many times. The chain combines TRBV20-1 with TRBJ1-1; D not certain. The length of the CDR3 is 13 residues. Per germline, CDR1 DFQATT and CDR2 SNEGSKA (reference sequence). V was clipped by 6 bases and J by 0 bases, with 11 bases between them. CDR3 sequence: CSALTGMNTEAFF. Here the CDR3 DNA reads TGCAGTGCGCTGACCGGTATGAACACTGAAGCTTTCTTT.

This clonotype has ten or more counts. The CDR3 is CATSDTENYGYTF. The CDR3 nucleotides read TGTGCCACCAGTGACACAGAAAACTATGGCTACACCTTC. The rearrangement links TRBV24-1 to TRBJ1-2; no definite D call. V dropped 4 bases and J dropped 2 bases, with 7 bases sitting between them. The germline V gene has CDR1 KGHDR and CDR2 SFDVKD. CDR3 length: 13 amino acids.

This rearrangement joins TRBV20-1 to TRBJ1-6; unclear D gene. CDR3 size: 16 residues. CDR1 DFQATT and CDR2 SNEGSKA come from the germline V gene (reference sequence). The V end was cut by 3 bases, the J end by 9 bases, with 21 bases between. The CDR3 loop is CSASPKGSPGSSPLHF. CDR3 nucleotide sequence: TGCAGTGCTAGTCCAAAAGGGTCGCCAGGTAGTTCACCCCTCCACTTT.

This clonotype was recorded at least ten times. The chain carries TRBV19 and TRBJ1-1, with D perhaps matching TRBD1 (5 bases). V lost 3 bases, J lost 1 base, and 9 bases lay in between. The length of the CDR3 is 14 residues. Per the germline V gene, CDR1 is LNHDA and CDR2 is SQIVND (reference sequence). The CDR3 is CASSIGHTNTEAFF. The CDR3 DNA reads TGTGCCAGTAGTATTGGACACACGAACACTGAAGCTTTCTTT.

The chain is built from TRBV9 and TRBJ2-1; 8 positions agree with TRBD2. The CDR3 contains 15 residues. From germline, CDR1 is SGDLS and CDR2 YYNGEE. V gave up 2 bases and J gave up 8 bases; unmatched junction bases: 9. The CDR3 reads CASSVGGAVEDEQFF. The CDR3 DNA follows: TGTGCCAGCAGCGTCGGGGGGGCCGTTGAGGATGAGCAGTTCTTC.

This clonotype was seen only once. The rearrangement joins TRBV10-3 to TRBJ2-3; perhaps TRBD2 as D (5 bases). Between the trimmed V and J ends, which lost 6 bases and 0 bases, there was a span of 13 bases. This CDR3 region has 15 residues. Germline CDR1 reads ENHRY; CDR2 reads SYGVKD. The CDR3 sequence is CAISGVSSSTDTQYF. CDR3 DNA sequence: TGTGCCATCAGCGGGGTAAGCTCTAGCACAGATACGCAGTATTTT.

Many counts were recorded for this clonotype. The chain uses TRBV9 and TRBJ2-3; 10 bases are shared with TRBD2. Germline values: CDR1 SGDLS, CDR2 YYNGEE. Trimming took 0 bases from V and 6 from J; bases not matched to a gene: 4. CDR3 size: 15 residues. The CDR3 is CASSVELAGRDTQYF. CDR3 in DNA: TGTGCCAGCAGCGTAGAACTAGCGGGAAGGGATACGCAGTATTTT.

V is TRBV6-1 and J is TRBJ1-2; TRBD1 is a possible D gene (6 bases). Germline V lookup: CDR1 MNHNS, CDR2 SASEGT. The CDR3 has 18 residues. Trimming removed 7 bases at V and 4 bases at J, with 28 bases between. The CDR3 loop reads CASMVIGIGGGASYGYTF. DNA of the CDR3: TGTGCCAGCATGGTTATAGGTATTGGAGGGGGAGCGAGCTATGGCTACACCTTC.

This clonotype occurred many times. This rearrangement joins TRBV15 to TRBJ2-1, with TRBD2 identical over 12 bases. Germline CDR1 and CDR2: LNHNV and YYDKDF (reference sequence). This CDR3 contains 16 residues. V shed 0 bases and J 8 bases; nucleotides not matched to a gene: 5. Here the CDR3 reads CATSRDLASGRDEQFF. CDR3 DNA sequence: TGTGCCACCAGCAGAGATCTTGCTAGCGGGAGGGATGAGCAGTTCTTC.

V is TRBV19 and J is TRBJ1-2; 8 bases map to TRBD1. CDR1 and CDR2 from the germline V gene are LNHDA and SQIVND (reference sequence). This CDR3 is built from 12 residues. The V segment lost 11 bases and the J segment 6 bases; nucleotides outside the gene matches: 8. CDR3 DNA sequence: TGTGCCTGGGACAGGATTTCCCATGGCTACACCTTC. Its translation: CAWDRISHGYTF.

This chain uses TRBV9 with TRBJ1-3, with D perhaps TRBD1 (5 bases). This CDR3 has 15 residues. Germline V gene sequence: CDR1 SGDLS, CDR2 YYNGEE. V lost 0 bases and J lost 4, with 11 bases in between. CDR3: CASSVEGARGNTIYF. CDR3 nucleotide sequence: TGTGCCAGCAGCGTAGAAGGGGCGCGAGGAAACACCATATATTTT. Looking up the rest from reference TRBV9 and TRBJ1-3 gives the full variable domain: DSGVTQTPKHLITATGQRVTLRCSPRSGDLSVYWYQQSLDQGLQFLIQYYNGEERAKGNILERFSAQQFPDLHSELNLSSLELGDSALYFCASSVEGARGNTIYFGEGSWLTVV.

This clonotype was detected only a few times. A much larger clone sits a single nucleotide away, making a read error possible. The V gene is TRBV2, the J gene TRBJ2-1; D is perhaps TRBD2 (7 bases). This CDR3 region has 14 residues. V lost 11 bases to trimming and J lost 7 bases, with 21 bases between them. Germline lookup yields CDR1 SNHLY and CDR2 FYNNEI. CDR3 in amino acids: CAGRLGGGGNEQFF. The CDR3 nucleotides read TGTGCCGGCCGATTAGGGGGGGGAGGGAATGAGCAGTTCTTC.

The CDR3 here is CSSGTRYEQYF. The CDR3 DNA reads TGCAGTTCCGGGACTAGATACGAGCAGTACTTC. V is TRBV20-1 and J is TRBJ2-7; 8 nucleotides align to TRBD2. The ends lost 8 bases at V and 4 bases at J; junction bases unmatched: 4. Germline-derived CDR1 and CDR2 are DFQATT and SNEGSKA (reference sequence). The CDR3 spans 11 residues.

This chain uses TRBV29-1 with TRBJ1-4, with 9 bases that match TRBD1. The CDR3 sequence is 11 residues long. V lost 2 bases to trimming and J lost 13 bases; unmatched junction nucleotides: 2. Germline lookup yields CDR1 SQVTM and CDR2 ANQGSEA. The CDR3 is CSVELTGGLFF. The CDR3 DNA reads TGCAGCGTTGAATTGACAGGGGGACTGTTTTTT.

V gene TRBV30 combines with J gene TRBJ1-5; D call uncertain. With 2 bases removed from V and 0 bases from J, the gap between germline ends came to 5 bases. The CDR3 contains 13 residues. CDR1 GTSNPN and CDR2 SVGIG come from the germline V gene (reference sequence). As DNA, the CDR3 is TGTGCCTGGAGTACCGGTAGCAATCAGCCCCAGCATTTT. This gives the protein CAWSTGSNQPQHF.